The entry that follows covers one T cell receptor (beta chain) sequence. Its antigen is not known. The authors ran a second PCR of 7 to 11 cycles using a sample-barcoded 5' primer and a J-beta primer mix. Researchers report that a template-switch adaptor with 12 random nucleotides tagged each cDNA molecule. TCRdb reanalysed the 5' RACE reads using MiXCR and keeps one entry per CDR3 protein. The sample lists roughly 1 million distinct CDR3 sequences, almost 25% occurring once. These data originate in a study of blood T cells in healthy people across ages. Each sample gave at least 6.5 million isolated PBMCs. Study observations and caveats: Long-lived donors exceeded aged donors in naive CD4+ cells and diversity.

Trimming removed 5 bases from V and 2 bases from J, with 13 bases in between. The germline V gene has CDR1 SEHNR and CDR2 FQNEAQ (reference sequence). This CDR3 spans 14 amino acids. This same sample was also part of a study on T cells of mothers and their children.

The origin of this receptor is a girl aged 2 to 9 in good health. The chain recombines TRBV7-9 with TRBJ2-7; tentatively, D is TRBD1 or TRBD2 (5 bases each). The sequenced sample consisted of blood. CDR3 nucleotides: TGTGCCAGCAGCAACCCGAGGGGCCCCTACGAGCAGTACTTC. It translates to CASSNPRGPYEQYF.